This T cell receptor beta chain derives from a study of CXCR3-negative and CXCR3-positive naive CD8 T cells. UMI-tagged TRB cDNA libraries were built via 5' RACE. TCRdb re-called the 5' RACE reads; every CDR3 protein appears as one record, without DNA. Across about 130,000 distinct CDR3 sequences, the top ten clones capture 0.25% to 0.35% of the sample. Study-wide points: Each naive subset displayed comparably high diversity, whereas memory CD8+ cells displayed much lower diversity. Researchers report that CXCR3-positive naive cells carry more hydrophobic TRB CDR3s than CXCR3-negative naive cells.

Triplicate sorting captured hundreds of thousands of cells each from every CD8+ T cell subset. Those CD8+ T cells considered naive were CD45RO-CCR7+CD27+CD95-. As to this clonotype: Its specificity is unknown.

There are 17 residues in the CDR3. Germline lookup yields CDR1 SGDLS and CDR2 YYNGEE. What was sequenced was naive CXCR3- CD8+ T cells from blood. As to subset: CD45RO-CCR7+CD27+CD95- naive CD8+ T cells lacking CXCR3 (TNR3-). This TCR was recovered from a human donor in good health. Some clones in this sample may be carry-over from other donors' samples. The V call is TRBV9, the J call TRBJ2-4; TCRdb indicates TRBD2, and absent DNA this call remains unverified. The CDR3 here is CASSVGGGASTKNIQYF.